The text below deals with one T cell receptor (beta chain). Its antigen is unidentified. The data were taken from a study of T cell repertoires in cytomegalovirus infection. Study context: Public TCR beta signatures were indicative of both CMV infection and a matching HLA type.

Using its own MiXCR run on the reads, TCRdb lists one record per CDR3 protein. The repertoire holds about 830,000 distinct CDR3 sequences, with around a third as singletons. Trimming took 2 bases from V and 0 from J; bases not matched to a gene: 3. Per the germline V gene, CDR1 is SGHTS and CDR2 is YDEGEE. The CDR3 is 16 residues long. V gene TRBV5-8 combines with J gene TRBJ2-2; 8 nucleotides agree with TRBD2. This material consisted of cultured CD8+ T cells from PBMCs, taken from culture after CMV antigen stimulation. This receptor was taken from a human donor in good health (CMV status not recorded). Some clones in this sample may be carry-over from other donors' samples. For the CDR3, the DNA is TGTGCCAGCAGCTTTGCGGGGGGTACGAACACCGGGGAGCTGTTTTTT. Amino acids: CASSFAGGTNTGELFF.